This is a list of T cell receptor beta chains from one sample in a study of Ad26.COV2.S vaccination and SARS-CoV-2 variants. Sequenced by immunoSEQ multiplex PCR; TCRdb stores in-frame clones only, minus some. The sample contains fewer than 500,000 clones, roughly 89% of which appear only once. This material consisted of peripheral blood, taken in a trial of Ad26.COV2.S vaccine versus placebo. Receptor source: a person aged 18 to 65 who received the Ad26.COV2.S COVID-19 vaccine or a placebo. The CDR3 runs from the conserved cysteine through the conserved F or W. D genes are given only for firm matches. A row's size may be missing; if present it is once, few, many or a size class.

v_gene: TRBV6-5
j_gene: TRBJ2-5
d_gene: -
abundance: -
CDR3aa: CASRTPARRETQYF
CDR3nt: TGTGCCAGCAGGACCCCGGCTCGTCGGGAGACCCAGTACTTC

v_gene: TRBV6-5
j_gene: TRBJ1-1
d_gene: -
abundance: -
CDR3aa: CASSRQRNTEAFF
CDR3nt: TGTGCCAGCAGTCGACAGAGGAACACTGAAGCTTTCTTT

v_gene: TRBV11-2
j_gene: TRBJ2-1
d_gene: -
abundance: -
CDR3aa: CASSPWDRYLYNEQFF
CDR3nt: TGTGCCAGCAGCCCCTGGGACCGCTACCTATACAATGAGCAGTTCTTC

v_gene: TRBV5-1
j_gene: TRBJ1-2
d_gene: -
abundance: once
CDR3aa: CASSLDGVGSGYTF
CDR3nt: TGCGCCAGCAGCTTGGATGGGGTCGGTAGTGGCTACACCTTC

v_gene: TRBV5-4
j_gene: TRBJ1-3
d_gene: -
abundance: -
CDR3aa: CASSLGGGLSRDTIYF
CDR3nt: TGTGCCAGCAGCTTGGGGGGGGGCCTCTCGAGGGACACCATATATTTT

v_gene: TRBV4-3
j_gene: TRBJ1-1
d_gene: -
abundance: -
CDR3aa: CASSQVRTENTEAFF
CDR3nt: TGCGCCAGCAGCCAAGTGCGGACGGAGAACACTGAAGCTTTCTTT

v_gene: TRBV4-1
j_gene: TRBJ2-2
d_gene: -
abundance: -
CDR3aa: CASTKGVANTGELFF
CDR3nt: TGCGCCAGCACCAAGGGGGTAGCGAACACCGGGGAGCTGTTTTTT

v_gene: TRBV28
j_gene: TRBJ2-1
d_gene: -
abundance: -
CDR3aa: CASRDPVGETSYNEQFF
CDR3nt: TGTGCCAGCAGGGACCCGGTGGGGGAAACGTCATACAATGAGCAGTTCTTC

v_gene: TRBV5-4
j_gene: TRBJ2-3
d_gene: -
abundance: once
CDR3aa: CASSYRADTDTQYF
CDR3nt: TGTGCCAGCAGCTACCGGGCCGACACAGATACGCAGTATTTT

v_gene: TRBV18
j_gene: TRBJ1-1
d_gene: -
abundance: -
CDR3aa: CASSFNLGGNTEAFF
CDR3nt: TGTGCCAGCTCATTTAACCTTGGCGGGAACACTGAAGCTTTCTTT

v_gene: TRBV29-1
j_gene: TRBJ2-5
d_gene: -
abundance: -
CDR3aa: CSVVEGWSQETQYF
CDR3nt: TGCAGCGTTGTAGAGGGATGGAGCCAAGAGACCCAGTACTTC

v_gene: TRBV4-1
j_gene: TRBJ2-3
d_gene: TRBD2
abundance: once
CDR3aa: CASSHNTQRGVLWQYF
CDR3nt: TGCGCCAGCAGCCATAATACCCAGCGGGGGGTCCTTTGGCAGTATTTT

v_gene: TRBV28
j_gene: TRBJ2-2
d_gene: TRBD2
abundance: -
CDR3aa: CASSAGTMSTGELFF
CDR3nt: TGTGCCAGCAGCGCCGGGACTATGAGCACCGGGGAGCTGTTTTTT

v_gene: TRBV24-1
j_gene: TRBJ2-1
d_gene: -
abundance: -
CDR3aa: CATSDLGLAFNEQFF
CDR3nt: TGTGCCACCAGTGATTTGGGGCTAGCGTTTAATGAGCAGTTCTTC

v_gene: TRBV6-2/TRBV6-3
j_gene: TRBJ2-5
d_gene: TRBD2
abundance: -
CDR3aa: CASTPGLAGSETQYF
CDR3nt: TGTGCCAGCACCCCGGGACTAGCGGGGTCAGAGACCCAGTACTTC

v_gene: TRBV29-1
j_gene: TRBJ1-2
d_gene: -
abundance: -
CDR3aa: CSVKTVGGYTF
CDR3nt: TGCAGCGTCAAGACAGTGGGAGGCTACACCTTC

v_gene: TRBV5-1
j_gene: TRBJ2-5
d_gene: -
abundance: -
CDR3aa: CASSLTARGETQYF
CDR3nt: TGCGCCAGCAGCTTGACTGCCAGGGGAGAGACCCAGTACTTC

v_gene: TRBV24-1
j_gene: TRBJ2-1
d_gene: -
abundance: -
CDR3aa: CATSAGTAPYNEQFF
CDR3nt: TGTGCCACCAGTGCCGGGACGGCTCCCTACAATGAGCAGTTCTTC

v_gene: TRBV7-2
j_gene: TRBJ2-7
d_gene: -
abundance: few
CDR3aa: CASSLMPGRSYEQYF
CDR3nt: TGTGCCAGCAGCCTGATGCCGGGACGGTCCTACGAGCAGTACTTC

v_gene: TRBV3-1/TRBV3-2
j_gene: TRBJ2-2
d_gene: -
abundance: once
CDR3aa: CASSPAWVQRVGELFF
CDR3nt: TGTGCCAGCAGCCCCGCCTGGGTCCAACGGGTCGGGGAGCTGTTTTTT

v_gene: TRBV4-3
j_gene: TRBJ2-3
d_gene: -
abundance: -
CDR3aa: CASSLFLSGTRTDTQYF
CDR3nt: TGCGCCAGCAGCCTCTTCCTGTCGGGGACCCGCACAGATACGCAGTATTTT

v_gene: TRBV30
j_gene: TRBJ1-1
d_gene: -
abundance: -
CDR3aa: CAWSKDVNTEAFF
CDR3nt: TGTGCCTGGAGTAAAGACGTCAACACTGAAGCTTTCTTT

v_gene: TRBV18
j_gene: TRBJ1-1
d_gene: -
abundance: -
CDR3aa: CASSRGTLNPIATEAFF
CDR3nt: TGTGCCAGCTCACGCGGGACTTTAAATCCCATCGCCACTGAAGCTTTCTTT

v_gene: TRBV7-9
j_gene: TRBJ1-4
d_gene: -
abundance: -
CDR3aa: CASSEGLWRQNEKLFF
CDR3nt: TGTGCCAGCAGCGAGGGGTTGTGGCGACAGAATGAAAAACTGTTTTTT

v_gene: TRBV6-6
j_gene: TRBJ2-6
d_gene: -
abundance: -
CDR3aa: CASSYVPLAGANVLTF
CDR3nt: TGTGCCAGCAGTTACGTCCCTCTGGCTGGGGCCAACGTCCTGACTTTC

v_gene: TRBV28
j_gene: TRBJ2-7
d_gene: -
abundance: few
CDR3aa: CASSSRTSGYF
CDR3nt: TGTGCCAGCAGTTCCCGGACCTCCGGGTACTTC